This T cell receptor (beta chain) appears in the sequencing data of a study of T cells after yellow fever vaccination. Germline assignment: CDR1 SGHTA and CDR2 FQGNSA. Trimming stripped 1 base from V and 4 bases from J, with 11 bases between. The CDR3 sequence is 14 residues long. By 5'RACE template switching, TCR cDNA was produced, with a universal primer site and UMIs added in the process. Using its own MiXCR run on the 5' RACE reads, TCRdb lists one record per CDR3 protein. The sample shows hundreds of thousands of distinct CDR3 sequences, 8.7% of them seen only once. In its sample, this clonotype was seen many times.

The genes are TRBV7-2 and TRBJ2-7; D assignment may be TRBD1 or TRBD2 (6 bases each). The TCR sequence derives from a man younger than 35 who received the YFV17D yellow fever vaccine. The sample was PBMCs, taken on the day of the first yellow fever vaccination. The CDR3 DNA is TGTGCCAGCAGCTTAGAGAAGGGGGGTTACGAGCAGTACGTC. It yields the protein CASSLEKGGYEQYV.